These 18 T cell receptor beta chains were sequenced from one sample in a study of shared clonotypes between healthy human individuals. Data came from immunoSEQ multiplex PCR; TCRdb stores just in-frame clones and leaves some out. This sample has about 480,000 clones, with about 75% found just once. The sample taken for sequencing was PBMCs. The receptors were sampled from a woman aged 40 to 50 in good health. Some clones in this sample may be carry-over from other donors' samples.

The chain links TRBV11-1 to TRBJ2-7; D is ambiguous. Trimming shortened V by 2 bases and J by 3 bases, and 5 bases separated the two germline ends. CDR3 size: 12 residues. CDR1 and CDR2 from the germline V gene are SGHAT and FQDESV (reference sequence). The CDR3 is CASSLTRYEQYF. In nucleotides, the CDR3 is TGTGCCAGCAGCTTAACCCGCTACGAGCAGTACTTC. The full variable domain, its missing parts supplied by reference TRBV11-1 and TRBJ2-7, is EAEVAQSPRYKITEKSQAVAFWCDPISGHATLYWYRQILGQGPELLVQFQDESVVDDSQLPKDRFSAERLKGVDSTLKIQPAELGDSAMYLCASSLTRYEQYFGPGTRLTVT.

The V call is TRBV28, the J call TRBJ2-3, with 13 bases aligning to TRBD2. V trimming: 6 bases; J trimming: 2 bases; junction bases outside the gene matches: 11. CDR1 is MDHEN, CDR2 SYDVKM, per germline. The CDR3 is 18 residues long. The CDR3 is CASSLAGLAGANTDTQYF. As DNA, the CDR3 is TGTGCCAGCAGCTTGGCCGGACTAGCGGGAGCCAACACAGATACGCAGTATTTT.

The CDR3 loop is CASSLAAGVTDTQYF. The CDR3 region has the DNA TGTGCCAGCAGCTTAGCAGCGGGAGTCACAGATACGCAGTATTTT. This chain links TRBV7-1 with TRBJ2-3; 8 nucleotides align to TRBD2. TRBV7-1 is annotated as an ORF whose role is uncertain. The CDR3 has 15 residues. V lost 4 bases and J lost 2; bases outside the gene matches: 5.

The chain has TRBV30 and TRBJ1-3; no firm D call. Germline assignment: CDR1 GTSNPN and CDR2 SVGIG (reference sequence). V was trimmed by 5 bases and J by 3 bases, leaving 11 bases between them. The CDR3 contains 13 residues. The chain's CDR3 is CAWHTRDGNTIYF. CDR3 nucleotides: TGTGCCTGGCACACGAGGGATGGAAACACCATATATTTT.

This rearrangement joins TRBV19 to TRBJ2-1; D uncertain. CDR3 length equals 13 residues. CDR1 is LNHDA and CDR2 is SQIVND in the germline V gene (reference sequence). V lost 1 base and J lost 4, with 5 bases in between. CDR3 DNA sequence: TGTGCCAGTAGTATAGGGGATTACAATGAGCAGTTCTTC. It encodes CASSIGDYNEQFF.

This clone was observed once. The genes are TRBV7-6 and TRBJ2-1; D might be TRBD1 (6 bases). Trimming took 3 bases from V and 7 from J, leaving 19 bases between them. Germline CDR1 SGHVS, CDR2 FNYEAQ. The CDR3 contains 16 residues. DNA of the CDR3: TGTGCCAGCAGCTTTCTTTCTTGGCAGGGGTCGAATGAGCAGTTCTTC. Encoded protein: CASSFLSWQGSNEQFF.

V is TRBV15 and J is TRBJ1-4, with D unclear. This CDR3 has 16 residues. V was trimmed by 3 bases and J by 7 bases, leaving 18 bases between them. Per the germline V gene, CDR1 is LNHNV and CDR2 is YYDKDF (reference sequence). The CDR3 coding sequence is TGTGCCACCAGCAGGGAACGCCCGGGGAGTCGTGAAAAACTGTTTTTT. It yields the protein CATSRERPGSREKLFF. Supplemented by reference TRBV15 and TRBJ1-4, the full variable domain reads DAMVIQNPRYQVTQFGKPVTLSCSQTLNHNVMYWYQQKSSQAPKLLFHYYDKDFNNEADTPDNFQSRRPNTSFCFLDIRSPGLGDTAMYLCATSRERPGSREKLFFGSGTQLSVL.

On this clone itself: This may come from a read error, since a much larger clone is one base off. The rearrangement joins TRBV4-1 to TRBJ2-7, with TRBD1 matching 8 bases. The CDR3 runs to 13 residues. The V and J ends lost 10 bases and 5 bases, in that order; junction bases with no gene match: 10. CDR1 MGHRA and CDR2 YSYEKL come from the germline V gene. CDR3 nucleotides: TGCGCCATCAGACGGACAGGGAAAGACGAGCAGTACTTC. Translation gives CAIRRTGKDEQYF.

The chain combines TRBV4-1 with TRBJ1-1; tentatively, D is TRBD1 (5 bases). CDR1 is MGHRA and CDR2 is YSYEKL in the germline V gene. Trimming pared 3 bases from V and 6 bases from J, leaving 17 bases between. This CDR3 region has 15 residues. The CDR3 DNA is TGCGCCAGCAGCCAGGGACGGGGGGGGTTTGCTGAAGCTTTCTTT. Amino acids: CASSQGRGGFAEAFF.

The chain carries TRBV10-3 and TRBJ2-2; D gene uncertain. Trimming removed 2 bases at V and 2 bases at J, with 15 bases between. Germline V gene data show CDR1 as ENHRY and CDR2 as SYGVKD. There are 17 residues in the CDR3. CDR3 protein: CAISEPRRLHNTGELFF. In DNA, the CDR3 is TGTGCCATCAGTGAGCCGAGGCGCCTTCACAACACCGGGGAGCTGTTTTTT.

This chain links TRBV5-6 with TRBJ2-7; D is perhaps TRBD1 (5 bases). Looked up from germline, CDR1 is SGHDT and CDR2 is YYEEEE. V was trimmed by 2 bases and J by 3 bases, leaving 12 bases between them. CDR3 size: 14 residues. This CDR3 is CASSLEDTVYEQYF. As DNA, the CDR3 is TGTGCCAGCAGCTTAGAGGACACTGTCTACGAGCAGTACTTC.

This rearrangement joins TRBV7-2 to TRBJ2-1, with D perhaps TRBD1 or TRBD2 (5 bases each). Trimming cost V 6 bases and J 8 bases, with 20 bases left between them. The CDR3 totals 15 residues. CDR1 and CDR2 (germline): SGHTA, FQGNSA. The CDR3 here is CASRPPGLRSDEQFF. CDR3 nucleotide sequence: TGTGCCAGCAGACCTCCGGGGCTGAGATCCGATGAGCAGTTCTTC.

The chain employs TRBV27 and TRBJ2-7; 11 bases fit TRBD2. CDR3 length equals 16 residues. V lost 3 bases, J lost 6 bases, and 10 bases stayed unmatched. Germline V gives CDR1 MNHEY, CDR2 SMNVEV (reference sequence). The CDR3: CASSFDSGRALGEQYF. As DNA, the CDR3 is TGTGCCAGCAGTTTTGATAGCGGGAGGGCCCTGGGCGAGCAGTACTTC.

V usage is TRBV5-5 and J usage is TRBJ2-5; D not certain. V lost 4 bases and J lost 5, with 18 bases in between. CDR3 length: 15 residues. Germline values: CDR1 SGHKS, CDR2 YYEKEE (reference sequence). The CDR3 sequence is CASSANLGGRETQYF. The CDR3 region has the DNA TGTGCCAGCAGCGCAAACCTGGGTGGGCGGGAGACCCAGTACTTC.

In regard to this clone: Other DNA sequences of this sample code for an identical CDR3. The chain recombines TRBV5-4 with TRBJ1-1, with D possibly TRBD1 on 5 matching bases. CDR1 is SGHNT and CDR2 is YYREEE in the germline V gene (reference sequence). Between the trimmed V and J ends, which lost 0 bases and 1 base, there was a span of 10 bases. The length of the CDR3 is 15 residues. Written as DNA, the CDR3 is TGTGCCAGCAGCTTGGCCGGGGGGGGGAACACTGAAGCTTTCTTT. This sequence encodes CASSLAGGGNTEAFF.

The rearrangement links TRBV19 to TRBJ2-3; TRBD2 agrees at 7 bases. V shed 4 bases, J shed 0 bases, and the junction held 4 bases outside the gene matches. Looked up from germline, CDR1 is LNHDA and CDR2 is SQIVND (reference sequence). The CDR3 contains 15 residues. The CDR3: CASSTERGSTDTQYF. The CDR3 DNA sequence: TGTGCCAGTAGTACGGAGCGGGGTAGCACAGATACGCAGTATTTT.

The chain combines TRBV11-2 with TRBJ2-2; the match to TRBD2 covers 9 bases. With 5 bases clipped from V and 2 bases from J, the junction kept 6 bases outside the gene matches. Germline lookup yields CDR1 SGHAT and CDR2 FQNNGV. The CDR3 is 16 amino acids. Here the CDR3 DNA reads TGTGCCAGCAGCCCAAGACTAGCGGCAAACACCGGGGAGCTGTTTTTT. It encodes CASSPRLAANTGELFF.

The J gene is TRBJ2-7, the V gene TRBV6-1; D may correspond to TRBD1 or TRBD2 (5 bases each). The V gene lost 6 bases and the J gene lost 7 bases, with 22 bases spanning the gap. CDR1 and CDR2 (germline): MNHNS, SASEGT. CDR3 length: 15 amino acids. For the CDR3, the DNA is TGTGCCAGCAGGGTTAGACAGATCGACTACGGAGAGCAGTACTTC. As protein: CASRVRQIDYGEQYF.